The sequence of this TCR beta chain was determined in a study of shared clonotypes between healthy human individuals. Overall study: Each donor contributed plates that comprised three CD4 naive, three CD4 memory, two CD8 naive and one CD8 memory.

This clone occurred many times. Its antigen is unknown. The same CDR3 can be traced to other DNA sequences in this sample. TCRdb keeps only in-frame clones here, not all; method: immunoSEQ multiplex PCR. The sample records over a million clones, about three quarters being singletons. Notes on the study in general: Represented diversity (both genetic and exposure-history) was limited by the small number of donors. Across subsets, estimated richness was generally greater for naive than for memory populations. Sharing across four donors was seen in 4% to 6.5% of naive CD4 clonotypes.

There are 17 residues in the CDR3. Germline CDR1 SEHNR, CDR2 FQNEAQ (reference sequence). The germline V and J ends were trimmed by 5 bases and 2 bases, with 19 bases remaining between them. The TCR comes from a man between 18 and 35 years old in good health. Sequenced material: memory CD4+ T cells sorted from blood. Documented subset: CD45RA-negative fraction. The chain combines TRBV7-9 with TRBJ2-4; unclear D gene. The CDR3: CASSPSSPLGSKNIQYF. CDR3 coding DNA: TGTGCCAGCAGCCCCAGTTCTCCGTTGGGTTCCAAAAACATTCAGTACTTC. Full variable domain (missing parts from reference TRBV7-9 and TRBJ2-4): DTGVSQNPRHKITKRGQNVTFRCDPISEHNRLYWYRQTLGQGPEFLTYFQNEAQLEKSRLLSDRFSAERPKGSFSTLEIQRTEQGDSAMYLCASSPSSPLGSKNIQYFGAGTRLSVL.